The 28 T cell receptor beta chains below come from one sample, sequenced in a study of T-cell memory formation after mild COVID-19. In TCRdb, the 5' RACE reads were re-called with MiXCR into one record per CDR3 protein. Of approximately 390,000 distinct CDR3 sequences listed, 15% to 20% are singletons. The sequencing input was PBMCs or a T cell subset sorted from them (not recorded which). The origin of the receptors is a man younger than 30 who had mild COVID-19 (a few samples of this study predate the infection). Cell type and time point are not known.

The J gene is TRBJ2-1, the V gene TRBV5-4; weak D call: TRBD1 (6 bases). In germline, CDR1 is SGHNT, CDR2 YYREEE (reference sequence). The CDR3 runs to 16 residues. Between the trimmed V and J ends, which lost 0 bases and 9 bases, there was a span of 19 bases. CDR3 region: CASSLAGRRGPGEQFF. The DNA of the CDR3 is TGTGCCAGCAGCTTGGCTGGACGCAGGGGACCTGGTGAGCAGTTCTTC. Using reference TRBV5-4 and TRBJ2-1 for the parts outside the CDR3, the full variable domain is ETGVTQSPTHLIKTRGQQVTLRCSSQSGHNTVSWYQQALGQGPQFIFQYYREEENGRGNFPPRFSGLQFPNYSSELNVNALELDDSALYLCASSLAGRRGPGEQFFGPGTRLTVL.

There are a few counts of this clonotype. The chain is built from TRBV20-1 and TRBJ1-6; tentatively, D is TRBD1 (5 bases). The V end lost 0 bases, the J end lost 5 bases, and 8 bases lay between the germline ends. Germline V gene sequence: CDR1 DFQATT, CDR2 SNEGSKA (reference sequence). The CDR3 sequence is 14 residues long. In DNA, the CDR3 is TGCAGTGCTAGAGATGACAGAGATAATTCACCCCTCCACTTT. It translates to CSARDDRDNSPLHF.

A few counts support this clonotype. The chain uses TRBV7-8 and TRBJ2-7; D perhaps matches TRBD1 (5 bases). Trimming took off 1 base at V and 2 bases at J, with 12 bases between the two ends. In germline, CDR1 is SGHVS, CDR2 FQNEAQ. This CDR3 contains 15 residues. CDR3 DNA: TGTGCCAGCAGCTTAGGGCTAGGGGATACCTACGAGCAGTACGTC. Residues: CASSLGLGDTYEQYV.

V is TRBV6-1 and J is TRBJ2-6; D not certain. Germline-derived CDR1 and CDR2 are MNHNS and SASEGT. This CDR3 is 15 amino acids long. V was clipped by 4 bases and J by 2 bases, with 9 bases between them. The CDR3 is CASSVSDTGANVLTF. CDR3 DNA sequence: TGTGCCAGCAGTGTCAGCGATACTGGGGCCAACGTCCTGACTTTC.

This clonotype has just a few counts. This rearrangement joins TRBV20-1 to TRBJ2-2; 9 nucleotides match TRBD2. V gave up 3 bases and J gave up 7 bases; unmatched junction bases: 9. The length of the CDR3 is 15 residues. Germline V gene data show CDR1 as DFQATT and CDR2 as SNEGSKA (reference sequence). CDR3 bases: TGCAGTGCTAGCCGGGCGGGGGGGTTTTACGGGGAGCTGTTTTTT. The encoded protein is CSASRAGGFYGELFF.

CDR3 nucleotides: TGTGCCAGCAGCCGCCGCTGGGACAGAACCTACAATGAGCAGTTCTTC. Protein product: CASSRRWDRTYNEQFF. The V and J genes are TRBV14 and TRBJ2-1; TRBD1 matches at 7 bases. The CDR3 runs 16 residues. Germline V gene sequence: CDR1 SGHDN, CDR2 FVKESK. V was clipped by 4 bases and J by 2 bases; unmatched bases: 8.

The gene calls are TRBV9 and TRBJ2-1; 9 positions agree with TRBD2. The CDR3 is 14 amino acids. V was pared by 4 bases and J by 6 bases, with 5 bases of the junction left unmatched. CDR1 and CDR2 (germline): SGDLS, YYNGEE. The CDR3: CASSPRTSVNEQFF. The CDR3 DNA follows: TGTGCCAGCAGCCCCCGGACTAGCGTCAATGAGCAGTTCTTC.

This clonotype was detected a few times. The CDR3 here is CASSPEGQGEETQYF. The CDR3 coding sequence is TGCGCCAGCAGCCCCGAGGGACAGGGAGAAGAGACCCAGTACTTC. V and J are TRBV4-1 and TRBJ2-5; TRBD1 agrees at 9 bases. The germline gives CDR1 MGHRA, CDR2 YSYEKL. V lost 4 bases, J lost 3 bases, and 6 bases stayed unmatched. The CDR3 extends over 15 amino acids.

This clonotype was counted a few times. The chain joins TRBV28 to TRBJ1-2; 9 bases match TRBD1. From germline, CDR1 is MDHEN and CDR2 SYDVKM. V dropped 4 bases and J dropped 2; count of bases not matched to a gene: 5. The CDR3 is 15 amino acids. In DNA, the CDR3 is TGTGCCAGCAGTTCGTGGGACAGGGACAACTATGGCTACACCTTC. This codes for CASSSWDRDNYGYTF.

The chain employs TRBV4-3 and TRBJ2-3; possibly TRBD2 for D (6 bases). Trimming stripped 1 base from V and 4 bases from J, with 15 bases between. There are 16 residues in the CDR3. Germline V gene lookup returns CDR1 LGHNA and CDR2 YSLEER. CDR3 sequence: CASSQVLASWADTQYF. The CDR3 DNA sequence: TGCGCCAGCAGCCAAGTCCTAGCGTCATGGGCAGATACGCAGTATTTT.

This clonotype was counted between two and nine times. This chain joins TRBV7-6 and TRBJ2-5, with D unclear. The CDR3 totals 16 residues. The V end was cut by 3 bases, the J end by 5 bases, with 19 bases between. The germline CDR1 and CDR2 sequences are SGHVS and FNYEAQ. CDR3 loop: CASSFWSVQLGETQYF. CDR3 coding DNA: TGTGCCAGCAGCTTCTGGAGCGTTCAGCTGGGGGAGACCCAGTACTTC.

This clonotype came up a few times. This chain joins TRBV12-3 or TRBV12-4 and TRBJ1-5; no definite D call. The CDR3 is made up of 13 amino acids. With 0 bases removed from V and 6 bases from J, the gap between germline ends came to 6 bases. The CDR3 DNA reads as TGTGCCAGCAGTTTAGCGCAGTTTCAGCCCCAGCATTTT. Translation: CASSLAQFQPQHF.

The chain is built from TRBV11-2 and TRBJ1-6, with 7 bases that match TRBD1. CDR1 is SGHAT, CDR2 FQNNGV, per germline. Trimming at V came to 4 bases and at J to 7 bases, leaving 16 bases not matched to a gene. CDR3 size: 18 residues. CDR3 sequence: CASSSREQGQFRNSPLHF. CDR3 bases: TGTGCCAGCAGCTCCAGGGAACAGGGGCAATTTAGGAATTCACCCCTCCACTTT.

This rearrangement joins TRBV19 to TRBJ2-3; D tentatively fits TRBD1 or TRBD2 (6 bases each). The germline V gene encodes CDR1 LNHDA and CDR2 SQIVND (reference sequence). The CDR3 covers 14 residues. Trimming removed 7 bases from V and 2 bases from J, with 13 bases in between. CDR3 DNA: TGTGCCAGTAAGGGAGGACAGCTCACAGATACGCAGTATTTT. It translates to CASKGGQLTDTQYF.

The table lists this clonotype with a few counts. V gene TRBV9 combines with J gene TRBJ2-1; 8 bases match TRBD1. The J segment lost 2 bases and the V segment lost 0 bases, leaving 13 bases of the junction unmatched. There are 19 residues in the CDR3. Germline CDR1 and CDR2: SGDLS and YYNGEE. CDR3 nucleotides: TGTGCCAGCAGCGTAGGGTCACGGACAGGGCGGCCCCCCTACAATGAGCAGTTCTTC. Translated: CASSVGSRTGRPPYNEQFF. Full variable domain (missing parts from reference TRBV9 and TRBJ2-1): DSGVTQTPKHLITATGQRVTLRCSPRSGDLSVYWYQQSLDQGLQFLIQYYNGEERAKGNILERFSAQQFPDLHSELNLSSLELGDSALYFCASSVGSRTGRPPYNEQFFGPGTRLTVL.

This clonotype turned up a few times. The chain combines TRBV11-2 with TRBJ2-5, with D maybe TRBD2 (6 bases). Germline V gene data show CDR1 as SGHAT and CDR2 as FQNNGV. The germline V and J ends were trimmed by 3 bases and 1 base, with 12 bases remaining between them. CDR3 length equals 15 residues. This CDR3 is CASSLAPGVQETQYF. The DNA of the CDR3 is TGTGCCAGCAGCTTGGCGCCGGGGGTCCAAGAGACCCAGTACTTC.

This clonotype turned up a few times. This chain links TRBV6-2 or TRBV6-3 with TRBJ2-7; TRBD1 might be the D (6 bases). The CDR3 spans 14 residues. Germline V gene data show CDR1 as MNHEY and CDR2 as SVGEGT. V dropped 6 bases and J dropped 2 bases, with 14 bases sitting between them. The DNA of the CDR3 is TGTGCCAGCAGATCTTCCCCAGGGGCCTACGAGCAGTACTTC. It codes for CASRSSPGAYEQYF.

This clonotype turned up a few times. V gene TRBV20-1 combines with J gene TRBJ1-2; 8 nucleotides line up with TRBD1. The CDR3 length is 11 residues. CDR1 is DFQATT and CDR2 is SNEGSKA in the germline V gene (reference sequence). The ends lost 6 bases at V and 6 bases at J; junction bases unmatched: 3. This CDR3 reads CSAPQGDGYTF. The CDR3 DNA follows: TGCAGTGCACCACAGGGGGATGGCTACACCTTC.

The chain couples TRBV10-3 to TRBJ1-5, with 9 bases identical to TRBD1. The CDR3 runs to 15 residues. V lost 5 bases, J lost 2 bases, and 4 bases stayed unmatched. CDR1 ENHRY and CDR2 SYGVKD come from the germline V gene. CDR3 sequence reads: CAISTGGSGNQPQHF. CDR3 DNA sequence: TGTGCCATCAGTACAGGGGGCAGCGGCAATCAGCCCCAGCATTTT.

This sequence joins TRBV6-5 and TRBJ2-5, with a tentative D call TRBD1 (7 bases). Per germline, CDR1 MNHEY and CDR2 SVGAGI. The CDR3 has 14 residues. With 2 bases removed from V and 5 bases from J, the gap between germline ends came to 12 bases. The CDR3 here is CASSYGGGRETQYF. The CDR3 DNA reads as TGTGCCAGCAGTTACGGAGGGGGCCGGGAGACCCAGTACTTC.

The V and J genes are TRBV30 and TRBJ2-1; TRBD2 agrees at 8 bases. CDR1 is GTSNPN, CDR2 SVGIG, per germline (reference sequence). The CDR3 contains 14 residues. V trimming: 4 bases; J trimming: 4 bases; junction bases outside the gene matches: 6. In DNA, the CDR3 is TGTGCCTGGACAATCGGGACTAGTTACAATGAGCAGTTCTTC. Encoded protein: CAWTIGTSYNEQFF.

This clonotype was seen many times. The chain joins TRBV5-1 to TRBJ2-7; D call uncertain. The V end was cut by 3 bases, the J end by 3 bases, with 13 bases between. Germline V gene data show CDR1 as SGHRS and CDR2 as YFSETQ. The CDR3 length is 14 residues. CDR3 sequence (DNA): TGCGCCAGCAGCTCAAGTACTACTTTCTACGAGCAGTACTTC. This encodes CASSSSTTFYEQYF.

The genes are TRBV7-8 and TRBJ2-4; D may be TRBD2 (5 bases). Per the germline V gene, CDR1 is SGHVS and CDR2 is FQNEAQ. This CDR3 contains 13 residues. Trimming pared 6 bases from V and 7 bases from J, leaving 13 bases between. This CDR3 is CASSLRPGNIQYF. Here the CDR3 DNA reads TGTGCCAGCAGTCTTAGGCCGGGGAACATTCAGTACTTC.

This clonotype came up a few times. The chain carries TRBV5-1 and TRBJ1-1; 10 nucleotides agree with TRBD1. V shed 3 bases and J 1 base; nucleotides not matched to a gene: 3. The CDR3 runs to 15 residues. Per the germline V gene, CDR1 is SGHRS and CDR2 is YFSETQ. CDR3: CASSWTGGSNTEAFF. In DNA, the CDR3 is TGCGCCAGCAGCTGGACAGGGGGATCGAACACTGAAGCTTTCTTT.

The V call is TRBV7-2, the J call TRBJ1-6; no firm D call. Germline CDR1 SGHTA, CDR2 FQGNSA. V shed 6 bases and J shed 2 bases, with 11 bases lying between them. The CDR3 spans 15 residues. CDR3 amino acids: CASRRTDTYNSPLHF. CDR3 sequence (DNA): TGTGCCAGCAGGAGAACAGATACCTATAATTCACCCCTCCACTTT.

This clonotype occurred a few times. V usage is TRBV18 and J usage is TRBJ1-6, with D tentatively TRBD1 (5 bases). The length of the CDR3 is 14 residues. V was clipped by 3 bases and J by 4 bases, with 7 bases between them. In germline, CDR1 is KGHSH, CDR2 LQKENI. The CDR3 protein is CASSPTDYNSPLHF. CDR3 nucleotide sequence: TGTGCCAGCTCACCGACAGATTATAATTCACCCCTCCACTTT.

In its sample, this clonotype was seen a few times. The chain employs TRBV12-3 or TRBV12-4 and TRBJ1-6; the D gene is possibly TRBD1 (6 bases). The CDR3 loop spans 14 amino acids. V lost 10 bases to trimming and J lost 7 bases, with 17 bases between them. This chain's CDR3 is CATSPRGQNSPLHF. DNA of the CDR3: TGTGCCACGTCCCCCAGGGGCCAGAATTCACCCCTCCACTTT.

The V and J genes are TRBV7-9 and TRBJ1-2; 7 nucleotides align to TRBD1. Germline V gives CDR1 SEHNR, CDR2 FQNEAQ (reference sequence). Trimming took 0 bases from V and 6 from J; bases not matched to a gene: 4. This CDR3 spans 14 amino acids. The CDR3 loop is CASSLARGVDGYTF. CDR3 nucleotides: TGTGCCAGCAGCTTAGCCAGGGGGGTCGATGGCTACACCTTC.